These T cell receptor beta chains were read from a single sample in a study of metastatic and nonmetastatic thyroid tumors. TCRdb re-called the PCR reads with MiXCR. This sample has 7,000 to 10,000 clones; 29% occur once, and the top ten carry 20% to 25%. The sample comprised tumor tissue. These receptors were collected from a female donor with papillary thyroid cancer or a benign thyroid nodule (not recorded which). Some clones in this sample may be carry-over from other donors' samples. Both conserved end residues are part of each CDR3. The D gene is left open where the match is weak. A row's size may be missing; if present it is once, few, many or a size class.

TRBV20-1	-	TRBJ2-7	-	CSARDLEKGSYEQYF	TGCAGTGCTAGAGATCTCGAGAAGGGCAGCTACGAGCAGTACTTC
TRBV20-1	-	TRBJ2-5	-	CSANPLDLETQYF	TGCAGTGCTAATCCTCTAGATTTAGAGACCCAGTACTTC
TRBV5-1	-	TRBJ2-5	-	CASSDTGGTQYF	TGCGCCAGCAGCGATACTGGGGGGACCCAGTACTTC
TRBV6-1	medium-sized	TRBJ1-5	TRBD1	CASRGRGGNQPQHF	TGTGCCAGCAGAGGCAGGGGGGGCAATCAGCCCCAGCATTTT
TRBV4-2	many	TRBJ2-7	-	CASSQERTGTYEQYF	TGTGCCAGCAGCCAAGAGCGGACTGGGACCTACGAGCAGTACTTC
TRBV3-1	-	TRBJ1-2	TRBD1	CASSQAGTGGEGYTF	TGTGCCAGCAGCCAAGCCGGGACAGGGGGTGAAGGCTACACCTTC
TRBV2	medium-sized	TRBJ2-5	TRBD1	CASSPWTGETQYF	TGTGCCAGCAGCCCCTGGACAGGGGAGACCCAGTACTTC
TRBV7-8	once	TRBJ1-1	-	CASSRTTASGIGYTEAFF	TGTGCCAGCAGCCGGACCACCGCATCGGGGATTGGGTACACTGAAGCTTTCTTT
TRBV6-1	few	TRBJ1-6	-	CASSGRGGSYNSPLHF	TGTGCCAGCAGTGGCAGGGGAGGCTCCTATAATTCACCCCTCCACTTT
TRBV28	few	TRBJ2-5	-	CASSPPKHREIETQYF	TGTGCCAGCAGTCCCCCCAAGCACAGGGAAATAGAGACCCAGTACTTC
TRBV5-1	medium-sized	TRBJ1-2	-	CASSLFQGSNYGYTF	TGCGCCAGCAGCTTGTTTCAGGGGTCTAACTATGGCTACACCTTC
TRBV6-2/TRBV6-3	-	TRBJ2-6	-	CAISYGSGSNVLTF	TGTGCCATCAGTTACGGGTCTGGTTCCAACGTCCTGACTTTC
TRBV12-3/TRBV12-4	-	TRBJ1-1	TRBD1	CASSLRGGSGAFF	TGTGCCAGCAGCCTCAGGGGGGGTTCTGGAGCTTTCTTT
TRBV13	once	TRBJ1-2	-	CASSLGKNSNYGYTF	TGTGCCAGCAGCTTAGGGAAGAATTCTAACTATGGCTACACCTTC
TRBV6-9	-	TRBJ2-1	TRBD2	CASSYSAKREVNNEQFF	TGTGCTAGCAGTTATTCCGCCAAGCGGGAGGTGAACAATGAGCAGTTCTTC
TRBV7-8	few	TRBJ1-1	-	CASSVYSNTEAFF	TGTGCCAGCAGCGTGTATTCGAACACTGAAGCTTTCTTT
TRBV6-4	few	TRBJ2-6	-	CASSEVSGANVLTF	TGTGCCAGCAGTGAGGTCTCTGGGGCCAACGTCCTGACTTTC
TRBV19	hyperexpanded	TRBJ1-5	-	CASTGDRNQPQHF	TGTGCCAGTACCGGAGACAGGAATCAGCCCCAGCATTTT
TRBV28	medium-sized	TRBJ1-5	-	CASSSTTVDQPQHF	TGTGCCAGCAGTTCAACGACAGTCGATCAGCCCCAGCATTTT
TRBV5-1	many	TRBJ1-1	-	CASTPTGMNTEAFF	TGCGCCAGCACCCCTACAGGTATGAACACTGAAGCTTTCTTT
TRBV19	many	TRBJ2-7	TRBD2	CASSPSGTSGPYEQYF	TGTGCCAGTAGTCCCTCAGGGACTAGCGGACCCTACGAGCAGTACTTC
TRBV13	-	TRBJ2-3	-	CASSSLRGRGDTQYF	TGTGCCAGCAGCTCCCTTCGGGGGCGGGGGGATACGCAGTATTTT
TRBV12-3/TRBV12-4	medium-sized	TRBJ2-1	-	CASRVSGTNEQFF	TGTGCCAGCAGGGTGAGCGGCACCAATGAGCAGTTCTTC
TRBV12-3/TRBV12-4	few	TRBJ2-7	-	CASSPGRISYEQYF	TGTGCCAGCAGCCCGGGACGGATCTCCTACGAGCAGTACTTC
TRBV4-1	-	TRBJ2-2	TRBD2	CASSQSGRNTGELFF	TGCGCCAGCAGCCAGAGCGGGAGGAACACCGGGGAGCTGTTTTTT
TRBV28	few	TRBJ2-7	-	CASRPMTGFYEQYF	TGTGCCAGCAGACCTATGACAGGTTTTTACGAGCAGTACTTC
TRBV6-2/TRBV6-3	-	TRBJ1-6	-	CASKKRFNEDSPLHF	TGTGCCAGCAAGAAGAGGTTTAATGAGGATTCACCCCTCCACTTT
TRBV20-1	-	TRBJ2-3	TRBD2	CSASDPGTSASGGSSTDTQYF	TGCAGTGCTAGCGACCCCGGGACTAGCGCCTCGGGGGGGTCTAGCACAGATACGCAGTATTTT
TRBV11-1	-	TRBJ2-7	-	CASSLYLMGQGTWEQYF	TGTGCCAGCAGCCTGTACCTGATGGGGCAGGGGACTTGGGAGCAGTACTTC
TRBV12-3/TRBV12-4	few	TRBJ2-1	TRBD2	CASLGGAENEQFF	TGTGCCAGCCTCGGGGGGGCCGAGAATGAGCAGTTCTTC
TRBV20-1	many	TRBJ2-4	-	CSASSGFTNIQYF	TGCAGTGCTAGCAGCGGTTTCACGAACATTCAGTACTTC
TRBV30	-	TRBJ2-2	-	CAWRSAGEDSGELFF	TGTGCCTGGAGGTCGGCGGGCGAGGATTCCGGGGAGCTGTTTTTT
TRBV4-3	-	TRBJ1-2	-	CASSQDKARGAGGYTF	TGCGCCAGCAGCCAAGATAAGGCGAGGGGGGCAGGAGGCTACACCTTC
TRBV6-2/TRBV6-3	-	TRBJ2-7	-	CASSYRVWGPYEQYF	TGTGCCAGCAGTTACAGGGTATGGGGACCCTACGAGCAGTACTTC
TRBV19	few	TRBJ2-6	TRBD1	CASRDRGSWANVLTF	TGTGCCAGTAGGGACAGGGGATCTTGGGCCAACGTCCTTACTTTC
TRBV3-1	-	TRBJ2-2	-	CASSQDHTGELFF	TGTGCCAGCAGCCAAGATCACACCGGGGAGCTGTTTTTT
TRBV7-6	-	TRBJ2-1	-	CASSLYSGGSLGNEQFF	TGTGCCAGCAGCTTATATTCAGGGGGGAGCCTTGGCAATGAGCAGTTCTTC
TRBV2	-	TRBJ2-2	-	CASRFGVGGDTGELFF	TGTGCCAGCAGGTTCGGAGTGGGCGGGGACACCGGGGAGCTGTTTTTT
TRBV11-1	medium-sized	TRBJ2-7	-	CASSQRRSSYEQYF	TGTGCCAGCAGCCAACGTCGGAGCTCCTACGAGCAGTACTTC
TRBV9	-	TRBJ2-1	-	CASSLHGVGGDEQFF	TGTGCCAGCAGCCTTCATGGGGTCGGCGGGGATGAGCAGTTCTTC
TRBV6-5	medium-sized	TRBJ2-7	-	CASSYLMSEQYF	TGTGCCAGCAGTTACCTAATGTCCGAGCAGTACTTC
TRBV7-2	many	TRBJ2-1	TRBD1	CASSSGTGGNEQFF	TGTGCCAGCAGCTCAGGGACAGGGGGCAATGAGCAGTTCTTC
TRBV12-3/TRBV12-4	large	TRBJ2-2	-	CASSPGPFLHANTGELFF	TGTGCCAGCAGCCCCGGACCGTTCCTACATGCGAACACCGGGGAGCTGTTTTTT
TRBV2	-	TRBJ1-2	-	CASSVRSVGDGGYTF	TGTGCCAGCAGTGTCAGAAGTGTCGGGGACGGAGGCTACACCTTC
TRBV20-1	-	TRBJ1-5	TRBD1	CSAIGQGSNQPQHF	TGCAGTGCTATTGGACAGGGGAGCAATCAGCCCCAGCATTTT
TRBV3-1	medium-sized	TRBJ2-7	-	CASSQAASEQYF	TGTGCCAGCAGCCAAGCAGCGAGCGAGCAGTACTTC
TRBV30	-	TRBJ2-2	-	CAWNLGTTAGELFF	TGTGCCTGGAATCTGGGGACAACGGCCGGGGAGCTGTTTTTT
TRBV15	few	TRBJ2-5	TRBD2	CATSRGREARYF	TGTGCCACCAGCAGAGGTCGGGAGGCCCGGTACTTC
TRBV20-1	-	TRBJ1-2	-	CSASGSGEAYGYTF	TGCAGTGCTAGTGGGTCAGGGGAGGCCTATGGCTACACCTTC
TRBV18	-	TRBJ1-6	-	CASSLLSVDSPLHF	TGTGCCAGCAGCCTCCTCTCGGTCGATTCACCCCTCCACTTT
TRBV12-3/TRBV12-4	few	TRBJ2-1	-	CASSFLEVGEQFF	TGTGCCAGCAGTTTCTTAGAGGTGGGTGAGCAGTTCTTC
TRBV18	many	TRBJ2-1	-	CASSRRLTNEQFF	TGTGCCAGCTCACGTAGACTGACTAATGAGCAGTTCTTC
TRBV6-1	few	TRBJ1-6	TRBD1	CASSEPVRGHGSPLHF	TGTGCCAGCAGTGAACCCGTCAGGGGGCACGGGTCACCCCTCCACTTT